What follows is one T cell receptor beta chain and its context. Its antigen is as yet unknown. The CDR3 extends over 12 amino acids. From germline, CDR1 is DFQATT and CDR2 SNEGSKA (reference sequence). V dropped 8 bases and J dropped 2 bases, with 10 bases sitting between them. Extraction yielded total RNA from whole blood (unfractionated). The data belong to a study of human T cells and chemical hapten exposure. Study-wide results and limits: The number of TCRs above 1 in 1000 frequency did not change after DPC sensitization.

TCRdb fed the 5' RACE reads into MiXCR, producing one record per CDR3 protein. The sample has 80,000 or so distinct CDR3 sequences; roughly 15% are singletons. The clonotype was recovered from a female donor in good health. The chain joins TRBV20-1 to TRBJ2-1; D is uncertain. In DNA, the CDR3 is TGCAGTCCACCAGACCCCTACAATGAGCAGTTCTTC. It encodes CSPPDPYNEQFF.